This T cell receptor beta chain was sequenced in a study of blood T cell repertoires in COVID-19. As for the study in general: Samples representing acute and convalescent COVID-19 were sourced from the United States, Italy and Spain. Sources were T cells, B-cell-depleted T cells, or PBMCs; the material itself was cDNA or gDNA.

Trimming took 5 bases from V and 2 from J; bases not matched to a gene: 8. Germline lookup yields CDR1 SGHTA and CDR2 FQGNSA. This CDR3 is 15 amino acids long. In the source study's methods: Amplification of reference gene primers provided the estimated nucleated cell counts. Sequenced by immunoSEQ multiplex PCR; TCRdb stores in-frame clones only, minus some. The D gene and trimming were derived from the DNA, and the V and J assignments and clone size from that table. Counted here are more than 95,000 clones, 70% to 85% occurring once; the ten biggest clones make up 7.5%. V usage is TRBV7-2 and J usage is TRBJ1-2, with TRBD1 identical over 7 bases. The sample was peripheral blood. This TCR derives from a man aged 65 to 85 with active or convalescent COVID-19. The CDR3 DNA reads as TGTGCCAGCAGCCCAGACAGGGCTAGAAACTATGGCTACACCTTC. This encodes CASSPDRARNYGYTF.